What follows are 8 T cell receptor beta chains derived from one specimen sequenced in a study of technical replicates of blood from a few donors (dated by TCRdb to 2016 to 2017). Receptor libraries were prepared by the immunoSEQ multiplex PCR assay. TCRdb's version of the immuneACCESS table is confined to in-frame rearrangements and falls short of the full clone set. An unresolved V gene accounts for under half of the shortfall where checked; the remainder is of unknown origin. Counted in this sample were about 61,000 clones; 95% to 98% of them appeared once. 0.19% of the sample is held by the ten biggest clonotypes. The sequenced material came from T cells isolated from PBMCs. Receptor source: a human donor in good health.

The V gene is TRBV5-8, the J gene TRBJ2-2, with 10 positions matching TRBD2. CDR3 size: 15 residues. The germline gives CDR1 SGHTS, CDR2 YDEGEE. V dropped 7 bases and J dropped 2; count of bases not matched to a gene: 5. This CDR3 is CASGGTSVNTGELFF. The CDR3 DNA reads TGTGCCAGCGGCGGGACTAGCGTTAACACCGGGGAGCTGTTTTTT.

The chain links TRBV4-1 to TRBJ1-2, with 8 positions matching TRBD1. CDR1 MGHRA and CDR2 YSYEKL come from the germline V gene. V gave up 4 bases and J gave up 1 base; unmatched junction bases: 11. There are 17 residues in the CDR3. Here the CDR3 reads CASSRPWEDRDNYGYTF. Written as DNA, the CDR3 is TGCGCCAGCAGCCGACCCTGGGAGGACAGGGATAACTATGGCTACACCTTC.

This clone has only one observation. V gene TRBV5-1 combines with J gene TRBJ2-1, with TRBD2 identical over 7 bases. The CDR3 totals 14 residues. CDR1 and CDR2 from the germline V gene are SGHRS and YFSETQ. Trimming cost V 4 bases and J 7 bases; bases outside gene matches: 8. The CDR3 nucleotides are TGCGCCAGCAGCCTATGGGGCGGGAGTAATGAGCAGTTCTTC. Protein product: CASSLWGGSNEQFF.

J is TRBJ2-7 and V is TRBV27; 11 nucleotides match TRBD2. Germline lookup yields CDR1 MNHEY and CDR2 SMNVEV (reference sequence). J was trimmed by 2 bases and V by 5 bases; bases with no gene match: 5. The CDR3 length is 15 residues. CDR3 loop: CASSTTSGVTYEQYF. CDR3 nucleotide sequence: TGTGCCAGCAGTACGACTAGCGGGGTTACCTACGAGCAGTACTTC.

V gene TRBV28 combines with J gene TRBJ1-1; possibly TRBD1 for D (5 bases). This CDR3 comprises 15 residues. Deletions cut 6 bases from V and 8 bases from J, with 22 bases between. Germline CDR1 reads MDHEN; CDR2 reads SYDVKM. In DNA, the CDR3 is TGTGCCAGCAGGCCCCCAGGGTTGTCAGCGCAGGAAGCTTTCTTT. Translating it yields CASRPPGLSAQEAFF.

The chain is built from TRBV14 and TRBJ1-1, with 9 positions matching TRBD1. V lost 6 bases and J lost 5; bases outside the gene matches: 4. Germline-derived CDR1 and CDR2 are SGHDN and FVKESK. This CDR3 contains 13 residues. This CDR3 is CASSHGQGTEAFF. The DNA of the CDR3 is TGTGCCAGCAGTCACGGACAGGGGACTGAAGCTTTCTTT.

The V gene is TRBV5-4, the J gene TRBJ2-1; D may be TRBD2 (5 bases). Trimming took 3 bases from V and 6 from J, leaving 7 bases between them. CDR3 length: 12 amino acids. Germline CDR1 SGHNT, CDR2 YYREEE (reference sequence). CDR3 protein: CASSWTANEQFF. The CDR3 DNA reads TGTGCCAGCAGCTGGACTGCCAATGAGCAGTTCTTC.

This chain uses TRBV13 with TRBJ2-2; D is perhaps TRBD2 (6 bases). The V end was cut by 0 bases, the J end by 5 bases, with 10 bases between. The CDR3 runs 15 residues. The V gene's germline CDR1 is PRHDT and CDR2 FYEKMQ (reference sequence). CDR3 DNA sequence: TGTGCCAGCAGCTTAGGCGGGAGAGAGACCGGGGAGCTGTTTTTT. Its protein is CASSLGGRETGELFF.